This TCR beta chain came from a study of blood T cell repertoires in COVID-19. Method: immunoSEQ multiplex PCR; TCRdb's copy keeps in-frame clones and lacks some. The sample has approximately 360,000 clones; over 80% are singletons. The length of the CDR3 is 15 residues. J lost 4 bases, V lost 3 bases, and 5 bases had no gene match. Germline lookup yields CDR1 MNHEY and CDR2 SVGEGT. The specimen sequenced was PBMCs or T cells enriched from blood (not recorded which). The V and J genes are TRBV6-2 or TRBV6-3 and TRBJ2-7; 11 positions match TRBD2. The TCR was taken from a woman between 50 and 59 years old who had recovered from COVID-19. The CDR3 coding sequence is TGTGCCAGCAGTTATCGGGCTAGCGGGAGGTACGAGCAGTACTTC. Protein product: CASSYRASGRYEQYF.